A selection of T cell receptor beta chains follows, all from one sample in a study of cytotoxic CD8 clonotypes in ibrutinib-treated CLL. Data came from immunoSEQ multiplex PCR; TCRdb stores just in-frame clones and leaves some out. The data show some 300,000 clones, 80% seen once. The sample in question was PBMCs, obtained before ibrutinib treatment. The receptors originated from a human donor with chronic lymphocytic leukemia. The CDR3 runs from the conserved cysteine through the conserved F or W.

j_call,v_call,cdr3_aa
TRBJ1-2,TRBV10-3,CAISDGGNYGYTF
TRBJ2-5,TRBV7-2,CASSLVWLAGGKETQYF
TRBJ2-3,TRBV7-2,CASSLVGSTSTDTQYF
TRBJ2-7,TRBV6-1,CASSGQTGHYEQYF
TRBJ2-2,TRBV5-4,CASSFGRSGELFF
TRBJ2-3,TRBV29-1,CSVDWADTQYF
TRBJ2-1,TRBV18,CASSPGYDNNEQFF
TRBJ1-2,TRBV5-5,CASSTSTVYGYTF
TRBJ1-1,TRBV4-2,CASSQGNPNTEAFF
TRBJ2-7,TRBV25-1,CASSEYGGTVLDEQYF
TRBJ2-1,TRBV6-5,CASRQRGEQFF
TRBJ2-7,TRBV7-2,CASSLDRISYEQYF
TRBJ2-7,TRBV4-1,CASSNSGSREQYF
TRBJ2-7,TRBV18,CASSTTGTGGYEQYF
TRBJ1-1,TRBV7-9,CASSPDGSYEAFF
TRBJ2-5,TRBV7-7,CASSLEGGPKRETQYF
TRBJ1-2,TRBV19,CASSIPGASGYTF